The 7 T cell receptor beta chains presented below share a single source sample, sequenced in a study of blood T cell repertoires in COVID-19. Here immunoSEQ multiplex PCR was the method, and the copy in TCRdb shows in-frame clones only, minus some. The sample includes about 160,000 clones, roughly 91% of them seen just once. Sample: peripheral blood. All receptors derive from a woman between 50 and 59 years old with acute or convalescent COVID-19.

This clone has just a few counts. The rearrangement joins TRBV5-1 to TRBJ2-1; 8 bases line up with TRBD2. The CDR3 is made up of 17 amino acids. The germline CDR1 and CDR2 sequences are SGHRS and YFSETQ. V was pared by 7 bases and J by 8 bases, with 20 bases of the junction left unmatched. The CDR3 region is CASRLGVAGSGGYEQFF. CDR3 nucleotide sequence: TGCGCCAGCCGCCTCGGGGTAGCGGGAAGTGGAGGCTATGAGCAGTTCTTC.

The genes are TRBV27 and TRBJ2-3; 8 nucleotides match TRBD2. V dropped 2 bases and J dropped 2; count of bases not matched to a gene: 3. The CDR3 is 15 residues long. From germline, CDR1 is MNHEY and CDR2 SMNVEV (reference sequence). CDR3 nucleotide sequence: TGTGCCAGCAGTTTAAGACTAGCGCACACAGATACGCAGTATTTT. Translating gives CASSLRLAHTDTQYF.

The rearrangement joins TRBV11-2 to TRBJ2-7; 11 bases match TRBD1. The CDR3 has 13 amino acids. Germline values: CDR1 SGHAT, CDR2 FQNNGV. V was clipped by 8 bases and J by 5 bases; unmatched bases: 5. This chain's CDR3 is CASGDRGNDEQYF. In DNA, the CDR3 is TGTGCCAGCGGGGACAGGGGGAATGACGAGCAGTACTTC.

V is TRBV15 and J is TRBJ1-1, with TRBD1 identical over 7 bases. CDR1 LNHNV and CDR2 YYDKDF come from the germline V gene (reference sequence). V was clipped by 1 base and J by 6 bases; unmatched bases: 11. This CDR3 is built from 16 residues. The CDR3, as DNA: TGTGCCACCAGCAGAGGAGGAGGGGGCAATGTAGCTGAAGCTTTCTTT. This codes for CATSRGGGGNVAEAFF. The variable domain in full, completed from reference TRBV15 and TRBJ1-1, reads DAMVIQNPRYQVTQFGKPVTLSCSQTLNHNVMYWYQQKSSQAPKLLFHYYDKDFNNEADTPDNFQSRRPNTSFCFLDIRSPGLGDTAMYLCATSRGGGGNVAEAFFGQGTRLTVV.

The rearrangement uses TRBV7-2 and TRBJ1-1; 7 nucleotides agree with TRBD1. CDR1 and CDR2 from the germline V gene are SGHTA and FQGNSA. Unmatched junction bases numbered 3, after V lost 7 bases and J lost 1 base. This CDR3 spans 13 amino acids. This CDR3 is CASNNRGNTEAFF. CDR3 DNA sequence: TGTGCCAGCAACAACAGGGGGAACACTGAAGCTTTCTTT.

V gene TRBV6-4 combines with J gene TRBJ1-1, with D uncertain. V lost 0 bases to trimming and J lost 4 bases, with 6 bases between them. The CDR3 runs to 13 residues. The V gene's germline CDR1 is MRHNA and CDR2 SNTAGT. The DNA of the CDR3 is TGTGCCAGCAGTGACTCCCCTCTCACTGAAGCTTTCTTT. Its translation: CASSDSPLTEAFF.

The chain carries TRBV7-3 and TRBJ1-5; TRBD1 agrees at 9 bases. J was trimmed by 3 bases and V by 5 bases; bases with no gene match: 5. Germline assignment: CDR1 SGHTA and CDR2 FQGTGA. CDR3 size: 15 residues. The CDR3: CASSRTGGNNQPQHF. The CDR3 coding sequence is TGTGCCAGCAGCCGTACAGGGGGCAACAATCAGCCCCAGCATTTT. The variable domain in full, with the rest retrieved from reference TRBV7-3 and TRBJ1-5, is GAGVSQTPSNKVTEKGKYVELRCDPISGHTALYWYRQSLGQGPEFLIYFQGTGAADDSGLPNDRFFAVRPEGSVSTLKIQRTERGDSAVYLCASSRTGGNNQPQHFGDGTRLSIL.